This TCR beta chain is drawn from a study of technical replicates of blood from several donors. This CDR3 contains 15 residues. The V and J ends lost 0 bases and 0 bases, in that order; junction bases with no gene match: 3. Per the germline V gene, CDR1 is SGHRS and CDR2 is YFSETQ. Sequencing was performed with immunoSEQ multiplex PCR; in TCRdb, only in-frame clones are kept and a portion is missing. The sample has around 70,000 clones; approximately 95% are singletons. The sequence came from a human donor in good health. This chain links TRBV5-1 with TRBJ2-7; 7 bases are shared with TRBD1. Sequencing used T cells isolated from PBMCs. CDR3 protein: CASSLGSGGSYEQYF. In nucleotides, the CDR3 is TGCGCCAGCAGCTTGGGGTCAGGGGGCTCCTACGAGCAGTACTTC.